These 28 T cell receptor beta chains were all obtained from the same sample, sequenced in a study of identical twins. TCRdb independently ran MiXCR on the 5' RACE reads; one entry per CDR3 protein. The sample lists some 690,000 distinct CDR3 sequences, less than 25% occurring once. These same data were also listed under a study on T cells expressing NK-cell markers.

The sequenced sample consisted of PBMCs. Receptor source: a woman aged 18-29 years in good health.

The chain links TRBV7-2 to TRBJ2-2; 13 positions agree with TRBD2. V was clipped by 5 bases and J by 6 bases; unmatched bases: 9. This CDR3 comprises 17 residues. Per germline, CDR1 SGHTA and CDR2 FQGNSA. CDR3 in DNA: TGTGCCAGCAGCCTCACTCGGACTAGCGGGAGACCCGGGGAGCTGTTTTTT. Amino acids: CASSLTRTSGRPGELFF.

The chain links TRBV6-1 to TRBJ2-2; maybe TRBD1 (5 bases). Germline CDR1 reads MNHNS; CDR2 reads SASEGT. V was pared by 6 bases and J by 7 bases, with 15 bases between. The CDR3 contains 14 residues. In DNA, the CDR3 is TGTGCCAGCAGGAAAAGCCAGGGTTTCGGGGAGCTGTTTTTT. The encoded protein is CASRKSQGFGELFF.

The chain uses TRBV20-1 and TRBJ1-1; no definite D call. CDR1 DFQATT and CDR2 SNEGSKA come from the germline V gene (reference sequence). This CDR3 comprises 13 residues. Trimming removed 3 bases from V and 4 bases from J, with 12 bases in between. The CDR3 DNA reads as TGCAGTGCTAGGGCGGGCGGTGGCACTGAAGCTTTCTTT. Amino acids: CSARAGGGTEAFF.

This chain connects TRBV4-1 to TRBJ2-1; perhaps TRBD1 as D (6 bases). The V end was cut by 0 bases, the J end by 10 bases, with 28 bases between. The CDR3 contains 19 residues. Looked up from germline, CDR1 is MGHRA and CDR2 is YSYEKL. CDR3 amino acids: CASSQDGRVYRIKDSEQFF. DNA of the CDR3: TGCGCCAGCAGCCAAGATGGTCGGGTTTACAGGATTAAGGACAGCGAGCAGTTCTTC.

This clonotype turned up a few times. This chain joins TRBV5-1 and TRBJ2-7; TRBD1 matches 9 bases. CDR3 size: 15 residues. Trimming took 1 base from V and 3 from J; bases not matched to a gene: 5. Germline V gene data show CDR1 as SGHRS and CDR2 as YFSETQ. The CDR3 DNA follows: TGCGCCAGCAGCTTGTTAACAGGGGGCTTCTACGAGCAGTACTTC. It codes for CASSLLTGGFYEQYF.

The chain couples TRBV29-1 to TRBJ1-1; D is unresolved. Germline CDR1 reads SQVTM; CDR2 reads ANQGSEA. V lost 6 bases to trimming and J lost 0 bases, with 8 bases between them. The CDR3 is 12 amino acids. The CDR3 sequence: CSVQRLNTEAFF. The CDR3 DNA reads TGCAGCGTGCAACGACTGAACACTGAAGCTTTCTTT.

This clonotype was observed a handful of times. The chain joins TRBV29-1 to TRBJ2-1, with D tentatively TRBD1 or TRBD2 (7 bases each). The CDR3 totals 12 residues. V was trimmed by 4 bases and J by 8 bases, leaving 12 bases between them. Germline-derived CDR1 and CDR2 are SQVTM and ANQGSEA. The DNA of the CDR3 is TGCAGCGTTGCCCCAGGGGGGGATGAGCAGTTCTTC. Protein: CSVAPGGDEQFF.

This clonotype was seen more than once but under ten times. V is TRBV6-1 and J is TRBJ2-1; 13 nucleotides align to TRBD2. The trim removed 5 bases at V and 7 bases at J, leaving 8 bases unmatched. Germline V lookup: CDR1 MNHNS, CDR2 SASEGT. This CDR3 contains 16 residues. In DNA form, the CDR3 reads TGTGCCAGCAGTCTAACCGGGACTAGCGGGAAGAATGAGCAGTTCTTC. Translation gives CASSLTGTSGKNEQFF.

This clonotype was counted only a few times. The chain recombines TRBV6-1 with TRBJ2-1; TRBD2 agrees at 11 bases. V shed 6 bases and J 2 bases; nucleotides not matched to a gene: 3. The CDR3 length is 15 residues. Germline V CDR1 and CDR2: MNHNS, SASEGT. The CDR3 nucleotides are TGTGCCAGCAGCCGACTAGCGGGACCCTACAATGAGCAGTTCTTC. Translation gives CASSRLAGPYNEQFF.

This clonotype has more than one count but fewer than ten. The CDR3 DNA follows: TGTGCCAGCCCCTCCCCTGAAGCTTTCTTT. It encodes CASPSPEAFF. This rearrangement joins TRBV25-1 to TRBJ1-1; no firm D call. V dropped 8 bases and J dropped 6 bases, with 7 bases sitting between them. CDR3 length: 10 amino acids. CDR1 and CDR2 from the germline V gene are MGHDK and SYGVNS.

This clonotype occurred a few times. The chain links TRBV6-1 to TRBJ1-1, with D perhaps matching TRBD1 (5 bases). This CDR3 comprises 14 residues. Germline V gene lookup returns CDR1 MNHNS and CDR2 SASEGT. V lost 5 bases to trimming and J lost 3 bases, with 13 bases between them. DNA for the CDR3: TGTGCCAGCAGTAAATCCGGGGCCGACACTGAAGCTTTCTTT. Protein sequence: CASSKSGADTEAFF.

The chain links TRBV11-2 to TRBJ2-3; TRBD1 aligns across 7 bases. The CDR3 totals 16 residues. The trim removed 4 bases at V and 1 base at J, leaving 8 bases unmatched. In germline, CDR1 is SGHAT, CDR2 FQNNGV. CDR3 DNA sequence: TGTGCCAGCAGCTCCGACGAAGGACAGGGCACAGATACGCAGTATTTT. Its protein product is CASSSDEGQGTDTQYF.

The chain recombines TRBV29-1 with TRBJ2-7; perhaps D is TRBD1 or TRBD2 (5 bases each). Deletions cut 2 bases from V and 12 bases from J, with 17 bases between. Per the germline V gene, CDR1 is SQVTM and CDR2 is ANQGSEA. The CDR3 contains 12 residues. CDR3 DNA: TGCAGCGTTGAACTCGACAGTCGGGGTCGGTACTTC. Protein sequence: CSVELDSRGRYF.

This clonotype was observed a few times. The chain is built from TRBV7-9 and TRBJ1-2, with D maybe TRBD1 (5 bases). Trimming pared 4 bases from V and 4 bases from J, leaving 19 bases between. Germline lookup yields CDR1 SEHNR and CDR2 FQNEAQ (reference sequence). The CDR3 runs to 16 residues. The CDR3 DNA is TGTGCCAGCAGCTCTCTCCGGGACGAGGGAATCTATGGCTACACCTTC. Its protein is CASSSLRDEGIYGYTF.

Many counts were recorded for this clonotype. The chain has TRBV12-3 or TRBV12-4 and TRBJ1-2; possible D gene TRBD1, 5 bases. Between the trimmed V and J ends, which lost 5 bases and 3 bases, there was a span of 13 bases. This CDR3 comprises 14 residues. The CDR3: CASSIRDGYYGYTF. Here the CDR3 DNA reads TGTGCCAGCAGTATCCGGGACGGCTACTATGGCTACACCTTC.

The V and J genes are TRBV6-5 and TRBJ2-2; 8 bases line up with TRBD2. CDR3 length: 15 residues. CDR1 MNHEY and CDR2 SVGAGI come from the germline V gene. The V segment lost 2 bases and the J segment 6 bases; nucleotides outside the gene matches: 5. The CDR3 DNA is TGTGCCAGCAGTTACCTTAGCGGGATGGCCGGGGAGCTGTTTTTT. This sequence encodes CASSYLSGMAGELFF.

This clonotype was seen a handful of times. This sequence joins TRBV20-1 and TRBJ1-5, with 8 bases matching TRBD1. Germline V gives CDR1 DFQATT, CDR2 SNEGSKA (reference sequence). V dropped 5 bases and J dropped 7; count of bases not matched to a gene: 4. There are 12 residues in the CDR3. CDR3: CSAGQGGQPQHF. The DNA for the CDR3 is TGCAGTGCTGGACAGGGTGGACAGCCCCAGCATTTT.

The genes are TRBV20-1 and TRBJ2-3; D may correspond to TRBD1 or TRBD2 (5 bases each). The CDR3 loop spans 13 amino acids. CDR1 is DFQATT, CDR2 SNEGSKA, per germline (reference sequence). The V end lost 6 bases, the J end lost 7 bases, and 17 bases lay between the germline ends. Here the CDR3 reads CSARGPSGNTQYF. The CDR3 DNA reads TGCAGTGCACGGGGCCCTTCCGGGAATACGCAGTATTTT.

The rearrangement joins TRBV3-1 to TRBJ2-7; D perhaps matches TRBD1 (5 bases). This CDR3 is built from 11 residues. Trimming took off 7 bases at V and 5 bases at J, with 9 bases between the two ends. The germline CDR1 and CDR2 sequences are LGHDT and YNNKEL (reference sequence). The CDR3 DNA follows: TGTGCCAGCAACCCCAGGGACGAGCAGTACTTC. Translation: CASNPRDEQYF.

The chain joins TRBV12-3 or TRBV12-4 to TRBJ2-5, with D possibly being TRBD2 (6 bases). The ends were cut back, 3 bases at V and 5 bases at J, with 13 bases in the middle. The CDR3 is 14 amino acids. CDR3 loop: CASSFWRAGETQYF. CDR3 sequence (DNA): TGTGCCAGCAGTTTCTGGAGGGCCGGGGAGACCCAGTACTTC.

In its sample, this clonotype was seen a few times. The rearrangement joins TRBV30 to TRBJ2-1; D is undetermined. This CDR3 spans 12 amino acids. Germline CDR1 reads GTSNPN; CDR2 reads SVGIG (reference sequence). Between the trimmed V and J ends, which lost 5 bases and 7 bases, there was a span of 12 bases. The CDR3 nucleotides read TGTGCCTGGTCACGATACAGAAATGAGCAGTTCTTC. This encodes CAWSRYRNEQFF.

The chain is built from TRBV10-1 and TRBJ2-2; D call uncertain. The V end lost 3 bases, the J end lost 6 bases, and 8 bases lay between the germline ends. Germline V gene data show CDR1 as WNHNN and CDR2 as SYGVQD (reference sequence). The CDR3 spans 13 residues. CDR3 amino acids: CASSDRVPGELFF. In nucleotides, the CDR3 is TGCGCCAGCAGTGATCGTGTCCCCGGGGAGCTGTTTTTT.

This sequence joins TRBV29-1 and TRBJ1-1; 9 bases line up with TRBD1. This CDR3 contains 14 residues. V shed 7 bases and J 8 bases; nucleotides not matched to a gene: 14. Germline V gene sequence: CDR1 SQVTM, CDR2 ANQGSEA. The CDR3 sequence: CSAESRDRASEAFF. The CDR3 DNA reads as TGCAGCGCAGAGAGCCGGGACAGGGCCTCAGAAGCTTTCTTT.

This clonotype was seen more than once but under ten times. This chain links TRBV10-3 with TRBJ1-4; 8 nucleotides line up with TRBD1. After removal of 10 bases from V and 0 bases from J, the junction contained 7 bases not matched to a gene. Germline V gene data show CDR1 as ENHRY and CDR2 as SYGVKD. This CDR3 is 15 amino acids long. The CDR3 protein is CATGQGRSTNEKLFF. The CDR3 bases are TGTGCCACCGGACAGGGAAGGTCAACTAATGAAAAACTGTTTTTT.

J is TRBJ2-6 and V is TRBV7-2; D not certain. The CDR3 has 17 residues. V lost 0 bases to trimming and J lost 2 bases, with 11 bases between them. Germline assignment: CDR1 SGHTA and CDR2 FQGNSA. In nucleotides, the CDR3 is TGTGCCAGCAGCTTAGCAGGCCGTCTGCCTGGGGCCAACGTCCTGACTTTC. Translating it yields CASSLAGRLPGANVLTF.

The rearrangement uses TRBV6-5 and TRBJ2-1; 13 nucleotides match TRBD2. The V segment lost 5 bases and the J segment 8 bases; nucleotides outside the gene matches: 3. The germline V gene has CDR1 MNHEY and CDR2 SVGAGI. This CDR3 is 14 amino acids long. The CDR3: CASSTSGRADEQFF. As DNA, the CDR3 is TGTGCCAGCAGTACTAGCGGGAGGGCCGATGAGCAGTTCTTC.

This clonotype was detected a few times. The chain carries TRBV6-1 and TRBJ1-2, with 7 positions matching TRBD1. The V gene's germline CDR1 is MNHNS and CDR2 SASEGT. This CDR3 is built from 13 residues. Trimming took 7 bases from V and 2 from J; bases not matched to a gene: 4. The DNA for the CDR3 is TGTGCCAGCAACCGAGGGGGCAACTATGGCTACACCTTC. It is translated as CASNRGGNYGYTF.

The rearrangement uses TRBV5-6 and TRBJ2-7; 9 bases match TRBD1. CDR1 and CDR2 from the germline V gene are SGHDT and YYEEEE. The CDR3 totals 14 residues. V lost 6 bases to trimming and J lost 6 bases; unmatched junction nucleotides: 10. CDR3 loop: CASTPGQGVGEQYF. The CDR3 DNA follows: TGTGCCAGCACCCCGGGACAGGGTGTGGGCGAGCAGTACTTC.